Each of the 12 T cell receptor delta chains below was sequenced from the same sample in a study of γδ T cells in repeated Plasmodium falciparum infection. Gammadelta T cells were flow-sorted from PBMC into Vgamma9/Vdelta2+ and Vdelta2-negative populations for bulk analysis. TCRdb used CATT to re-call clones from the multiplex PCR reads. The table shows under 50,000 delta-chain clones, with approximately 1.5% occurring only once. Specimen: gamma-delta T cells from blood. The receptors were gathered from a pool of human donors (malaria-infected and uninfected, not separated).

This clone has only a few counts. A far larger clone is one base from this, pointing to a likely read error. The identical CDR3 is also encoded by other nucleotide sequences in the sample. CDR3 DNA sequence: TGTGCTCTTGGGGAGACTTCCTACCTCCCGCAAGAGGGTGGACTCATCTTT. Protein: CALGETSYLPQEGGLIF. This sequence joins TRDV1 and TRDJ1; 8 bases are shared with TRDD2. TCRdb records no J gene; here it was assigned by comparing the DNA to germline. V shed 3 bases, J shed 10 bases, and the junction held 19 bases outside the gene matches. The CDR3 covers 17 residues. Germline lookup yields CDR1 TSWWSYY and CDR2 QGS.

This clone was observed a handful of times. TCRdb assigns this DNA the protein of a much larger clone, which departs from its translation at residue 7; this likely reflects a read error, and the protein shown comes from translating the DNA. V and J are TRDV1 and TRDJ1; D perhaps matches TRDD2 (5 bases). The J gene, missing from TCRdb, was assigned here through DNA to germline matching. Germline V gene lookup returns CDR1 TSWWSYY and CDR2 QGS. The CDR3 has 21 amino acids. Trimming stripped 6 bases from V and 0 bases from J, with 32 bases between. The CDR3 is CALGPRTSRVDPTSYTDKLIF. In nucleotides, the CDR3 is TGTGCTCTTGGTCCTAGGACGTCCCGTGTCGACCCGACCTCGTACACCGATAAACTCATCTTT.

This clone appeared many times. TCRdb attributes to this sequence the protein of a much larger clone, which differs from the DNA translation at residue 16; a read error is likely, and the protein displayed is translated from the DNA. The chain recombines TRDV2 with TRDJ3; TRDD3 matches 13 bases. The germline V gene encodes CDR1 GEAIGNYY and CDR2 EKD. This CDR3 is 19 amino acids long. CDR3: CACDTLLGDTLGDTRRMFF. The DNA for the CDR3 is TGTGCCTGTGACACCCTACTGGGGGATACGCTGGGGGACACCCGACGGATGTTTTTC.

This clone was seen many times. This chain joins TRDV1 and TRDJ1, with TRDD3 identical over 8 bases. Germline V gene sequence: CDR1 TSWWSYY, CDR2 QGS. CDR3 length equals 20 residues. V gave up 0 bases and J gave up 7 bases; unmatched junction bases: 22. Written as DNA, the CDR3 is TGTGCTCTTGGGGAACTTGACTTTCTCTTAGGGGATACCAAATGTGGTAAACTCATCTTT. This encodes CALGELDFLLGDTKCGKLIF.

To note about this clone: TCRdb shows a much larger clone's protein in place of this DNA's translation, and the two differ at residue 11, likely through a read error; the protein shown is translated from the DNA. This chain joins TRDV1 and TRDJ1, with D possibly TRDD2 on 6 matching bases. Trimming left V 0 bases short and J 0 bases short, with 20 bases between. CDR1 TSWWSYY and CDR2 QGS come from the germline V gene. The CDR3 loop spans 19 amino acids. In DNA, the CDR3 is TGTGCTCTTGGGGAACTCGCCTTCCCGTATTGTCCGTACACCGATAAACTCATCTTT. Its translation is CALGELAFPYCPYTDKLIF.

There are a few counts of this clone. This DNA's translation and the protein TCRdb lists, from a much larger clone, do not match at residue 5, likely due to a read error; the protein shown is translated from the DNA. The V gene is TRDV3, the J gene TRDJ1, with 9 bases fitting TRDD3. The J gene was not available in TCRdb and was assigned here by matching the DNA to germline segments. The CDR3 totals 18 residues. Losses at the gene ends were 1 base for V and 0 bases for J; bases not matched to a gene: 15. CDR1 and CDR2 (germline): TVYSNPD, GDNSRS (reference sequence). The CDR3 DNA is TGTGCCTTTAACTGGGGTCGTTGGGGGATAAAGGACACCGATAAACTCATCTTT. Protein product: CAFNWGRWGIKDTDKLIF.

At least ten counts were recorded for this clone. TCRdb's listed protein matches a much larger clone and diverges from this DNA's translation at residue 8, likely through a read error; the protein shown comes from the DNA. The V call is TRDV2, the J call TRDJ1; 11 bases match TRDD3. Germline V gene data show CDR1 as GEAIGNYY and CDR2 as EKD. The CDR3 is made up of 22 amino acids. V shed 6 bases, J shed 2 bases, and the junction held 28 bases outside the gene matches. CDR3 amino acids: CACWHPTPSRSTGGYFTDKLIF. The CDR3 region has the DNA TGTGCCTGTTGGCATCCTACGCCTTCTAGGTCTACTGGGGGATATTTTACCGATAAACTCATCTTT.

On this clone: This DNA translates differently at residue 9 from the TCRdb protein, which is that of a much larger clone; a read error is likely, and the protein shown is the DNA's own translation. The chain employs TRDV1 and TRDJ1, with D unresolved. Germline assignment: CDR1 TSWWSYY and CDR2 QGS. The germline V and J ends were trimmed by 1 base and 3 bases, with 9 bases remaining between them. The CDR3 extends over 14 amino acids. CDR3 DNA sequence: TGTGCTCTTGGGGAACGTCGGTACGCCGATAAACTCATCTTT. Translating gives CALGERRYADKLIF.

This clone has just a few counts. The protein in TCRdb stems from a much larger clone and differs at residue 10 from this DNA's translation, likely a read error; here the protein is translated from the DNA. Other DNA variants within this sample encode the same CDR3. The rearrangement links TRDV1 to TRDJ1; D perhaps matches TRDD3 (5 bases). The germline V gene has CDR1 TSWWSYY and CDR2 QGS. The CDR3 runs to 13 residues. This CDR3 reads CALGEIPQTKLIF. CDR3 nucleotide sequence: TGTGCTCTTGGGGAGATACCCCAAACTAAACTTATCTTT.

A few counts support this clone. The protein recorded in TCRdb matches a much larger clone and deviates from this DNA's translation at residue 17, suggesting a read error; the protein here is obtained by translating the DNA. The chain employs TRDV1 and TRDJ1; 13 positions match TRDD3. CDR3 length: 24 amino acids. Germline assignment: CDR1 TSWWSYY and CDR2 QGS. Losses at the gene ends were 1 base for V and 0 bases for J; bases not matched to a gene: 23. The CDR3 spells CALGERPTSLTGGYAACYTDKLIF. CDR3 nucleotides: TGTGCTCTTGGGGAACGACCTACCTCGCTAACTGGGGGATACGCTGCCTGTTACACCGATAAACTCATCTTT.

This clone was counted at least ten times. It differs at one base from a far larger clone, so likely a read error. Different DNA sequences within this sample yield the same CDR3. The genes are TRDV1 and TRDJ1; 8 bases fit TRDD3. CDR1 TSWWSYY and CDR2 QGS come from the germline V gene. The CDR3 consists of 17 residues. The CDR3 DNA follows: TGTGCTCTTGGGGAACGGCCTCCGGGGGATATAACCGATAAGCTCATCTTT. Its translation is CALGERPPGDITDKLIF.

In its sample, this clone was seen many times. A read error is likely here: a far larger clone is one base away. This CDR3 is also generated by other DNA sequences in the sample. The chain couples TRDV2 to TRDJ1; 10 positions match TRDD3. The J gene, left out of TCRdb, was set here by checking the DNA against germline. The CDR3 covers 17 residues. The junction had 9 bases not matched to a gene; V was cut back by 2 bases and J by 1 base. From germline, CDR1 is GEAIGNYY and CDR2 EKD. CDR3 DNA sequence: TGTGCCTGTGACATCTTGGGGGATACTTCCTCCACCGATAAACTCATCTTT. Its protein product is CACDILGDTSSTDKLIF.